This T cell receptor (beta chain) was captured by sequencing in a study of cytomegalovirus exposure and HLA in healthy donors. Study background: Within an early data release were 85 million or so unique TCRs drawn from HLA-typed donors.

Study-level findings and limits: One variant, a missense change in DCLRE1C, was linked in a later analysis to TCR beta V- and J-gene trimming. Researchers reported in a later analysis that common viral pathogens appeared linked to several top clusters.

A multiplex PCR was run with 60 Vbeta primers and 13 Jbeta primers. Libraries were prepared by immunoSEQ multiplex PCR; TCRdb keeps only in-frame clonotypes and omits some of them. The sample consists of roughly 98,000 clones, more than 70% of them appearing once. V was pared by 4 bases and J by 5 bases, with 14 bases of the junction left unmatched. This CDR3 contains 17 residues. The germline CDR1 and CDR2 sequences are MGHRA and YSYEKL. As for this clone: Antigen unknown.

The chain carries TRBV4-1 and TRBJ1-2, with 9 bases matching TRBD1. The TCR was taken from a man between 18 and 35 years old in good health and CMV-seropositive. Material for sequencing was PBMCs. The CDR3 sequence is CASSPTPGQGLYYGYTF. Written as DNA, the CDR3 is TGCGCCAGCAGCCCCACTCCGGGACAGGGATTGTATTATGGCTACACCTTC.